Presented here are 13 T cell receptor beta chains from one specimen sequenced in a study of memory CD8 T cells in hepatitis C reinfection. TCRdb's table, derived via immunoSEQ multiplex PCR, lists solely in-frame clones and lacks some. The sample includes 4,000 to 6,000 clones, roughly 87% of them seen just once. Time point here: late/post reinfection, 12 to 24 weeks after detection. The sorted cells went straight to TCR sequencing with no prior in vitro expansion. The sequencing sample was made of naive CD8+ T cells sorted from blood. The source is a man between 50 and 59 years old with hepatitis C virus infection.

This clone was observed a single time. The chain is built from TRBV4-3 and TRBJ1-1, with D perhaps TRBD1 (5 bases). The CDR3 consists of 15 residues. V lost 1 base to trimming and J lost 4 bases, with 13 bases between them. Germline lookup yields CDR1 LGHNA and CDR2 YSLEER. CDR3 residues: CASSQGLGGSTEAFF. The CDR3 DNA is TGCGCCAGCAGCCAAGGGTTGGGGGGTAGCACTGAAGCTTTCTTT.

The chain joins TRBV5-5 to TRBJ2-7; 13 nucleotides agree with TRBD2. This CDR3 has 14 amino acids. The J segment lost 4 bases and the V segment lost 3 bases, leaving 1 base of the junction unmatched. Germline V gives CDR1 SGHKS, CDR2 YYEKEE (reference sequence). Here the CDR3 DNA reads TGTGCCAGCAGCTGGACTAGCGGGAGTTACGAGCAGTACTTC. Its translation is CASSWTSGSYEQYF.

This chain connects TRBV19 to TRBJ1-2; 12 positions match TRBD1. This CDR3 spans 14 amino acids. V lost 6 bases and J lost 7; bases outside the gene matches: 6. Germline V gene data show CDR1 as LNHDA and CDR2 as SQIVND (reference sequence). CDR3 amino acids: CASSPGTGGFGYTF. The CDR3 DNA is TGTGCCAGTAGCCCCGGGACAGGGGGCTTTGGCTACACCTTC. Looking up the rest from reference TRBV19 and TRBJ1-2 gives the full variable domain: DGGITQSPKYLFRKEGQNVTLSCEQNLNHDAMYWYRQDPGQGLRLIYYSQIVNDFQKGDIAEGYSVSREKKESFPLTVTSAQKNPTAFYLCASSPGTGGFGYTFGSGTRLTVV.

The CDR3, as DNA: TGTGCCAGCAGTCCCAGGGACAGGGGGCGGGAGTTGGTCAATGAGCAGTTCTTC. Amino acids: CASSPRDRGRELVNEQFF. V is TRBV13 and J is TRBJ2-1; 12 bases agree with TRBD1. There are 18 residues in the CDR3. The germline V gene encodes CDR1 PRHDT and CDR2 FYEKMQ (reference sequence). V lost 6 bases and J lost 6; bases outside the gene matches: 15. Looking up the rest from reference TRBV13 and TRBJ2-1 gives the full variable domain: AAGVIQSPRHLIKEKRETATLKCYPIPRHDTVYWYQQGPGQDPQFLISFYEKMQSDKGSIPDRFSAQQFSDYHSELNMSSLELGDSALYFCASSPRDRGRELVNEQFFGPGTRLTVL.

V usage is TRBV25-1 and J usage is TRBJ2-1, with D unclear. The germline CDR1 and CDR2 sequences are MGHDK and SYGVNS. The V and J ends lost 5 bases and 6 bases respectively, with 14 bases between them. There are 14 residues in the CDR3. The CDR3 is CASSIGSAVNEQFF. The CDR3 bases are TGTGCCAGCAGTATCGGCAGCGCGGTCAATGAGCAGTTCTTC.

The chain joins TRBV9 to TRBJ1-1; 8 positions match TRBD1. Germline V gene data show CDR1 as SGDLS and CDR2 as YYNGEE. V shed 0 bases, J shed 6 bases, and the junction held 10 bases outside the gene matches. This CDR3 has 16 amino acids. CDR3 DNA sequence: TGTGCCAGCAGCGTAGGGCGGGACAGGAGTATCCCTGAAGCTTTCTTT. It is translated as CASSVGRDRSIPEAFF.

This rearrangement joins TRBV2 to TRBJ2-7; 9 bases fit TRBD1. The ends lost 3 bases at V and 4 bases at J; junction bases unmatched: 13. The CDR3 is 17 residues long. Germline values: CDR1 SNHLY, CDR2 FYNNEI. The CDR3 sequence is CASSDLLDTGGPYEQYF. CDR3 DNA sequence: TGTGCCAGCAGTGATCTGTTGGACACAGGGGGCCCTTACGAGCAGTACTTC. Filled out from reference TRBV2 and TRBJ2-7, the complete variable domain reads EPEVTQTPSHQVTQMGQEVILRCVPISNHLYFYWYRQILGQKVEFLVSFYNNEISEKSEIFDDQFSVERPDGSNFTLKIRSTKLEDSAMYFCASSDLLDTGGPYEQYFGPGTRLTVT.

The V call is TRBV27, the J call TRBJ2-3; no definite D call. Germline CDR1 is MNHEY and CDR2 is SMNVEV (reference sequence). The V end was cut by 4 bases, the J end by 2 bases, with 7 bases between. The CDR3 loop spans 13 amino acids. The CDR3: CASSWSVTDTQYF. Here the CDR3 DNA reads TGTGCCAGCAGTTGGAGTGTCACAGATACGCAGTATTTT.

This chain joins TRBV29-1 and TRBJ2-7; tentatively, D is TRBD2 (7 bases). Germline V gives CDR1 SQVTM, CDR2 ANQGSEA. The CDR3 is 15 amino acids. The germline V and J ends were trimmed by 2 bases and 2 bases, with 16 bases remaining between them. CDR3 sequence: CSVEWRRGDTYEQYF. CDR3 bases: TGCAGCGTTGAATGGCGTCGGGGGGACACCTACGAGCAGTACTTC.

This chain uses TRBV4-1 with TRBJ2-1; 11 bases line up with TRBD2. Germline-derived CDR1 and CDR2 are MGHRA and YSYEKL. With V trimmed by 5 bases and J by 0 bases, 6 bases remained unmatched. CDR3 length: 17 amino acids. In DNA, the CDR3 is TGCGCCAGCAGCACTAGCGGGGGACTGGGCTCCTACAATGAGCAGTTCTTC. Translating it yields CASSTSGGLGSYNEQFF.

This clone was seen more than once but under ten times. This chain connects TRBV9 to TRBJ2-7; a weak D match, TRBD2 (6 bases). The germline gives CDR1 SGDLS, CDR2 YYNGEE. Deletions cut 4 bases from V and 3 bases from J, with 11 bases between. The length of the CDR3 is 13 residues. The CDR3 region is CASSPRDGYEQYF. The CDR3 DNA reads TGTGCCAGCAGCCCGCGGGACGGCTACGAGCAGTACTTC.

The chain joins TRBV29-1 to TRBJ2-7; no firm D call. The V end was cut by 7 bases, the J end by 4 bases, with 11 bases between. CDR3 length: 11 amino acids. Germline loops: CDR1 SQVTM, CDR2 ANQGSEA. The CDR3 sequence: CSALSQYEQYF. CDR3 DNA sequence: TGCAGCGCCCTGTCCCAGTACGAGCAGTACTTC.

The rearrangement joins TRBV5-4 to TRBJ1-2, with D possibly TRBD1 on 5 matching bases. The CDR3 length is 17 residues. From germline, CDR1 is SGHNT and CDR2 YYREEE (reference sequence). Trimming took off 3 bases at V and 5 bases at J, with 23 bases between the two ends. CDR3 amino acids: CASSSPGQVPISYGYTF. For the CDR3, the DNA is TGTGCCAGCAGCTCTCCAGGGCAGGTCCCTATTAGTTATGGCTACACCTTC.